The source of this T cell receptor (beta chain) is a study of T cells in Graves' hyperthyroidism and ophthalmopathy. Study observations and caveats: Most clonotypes that expanded in the thyroid above 0.001 also showed up in blood.

RNA transcripts gave rise to amplified TCR beta CDR3 regions. HTBI primers were the set used in a first-round RT-PCR of the TCR CDR3. TCRdb called the multiplex PCR reads again in MiXCR, with one record for every CDR3 protein. Of around 250,000 distinct CDR3 sequences in the sample, around 17% were seen once. As for this clonotype: Its antigen is still unknown.

Source material for PBMCs was more than 7.5 ml fresh peripheral blood. CDR1 and CDR2 from the germline V gene are LNHDA and SQIVND (reference sequence). This CDR3 spans 21 amino acids. Between the trimmed V and J ends, which lost 4 bases and 0 bases, there was a span of 27 bases. The sequence derives from a young woman with Graves' ophthalmopathy. The chain couples TRBV19 to TRBJ2-2; D tentatively fits TRBD1 or TRBD2 (8 bases each). The source material was blood. The chain's CDR3 is CASSRRGGWTGIPANTGELFF. The DNA for the CDR3 is TGTGCCAGTAGTAGACGGGGGGGCTGGACAGGGATACCCGCGAACACCGGGGAGCTGTTTTTT.